This TCR beta chain was retrieved from a study of cytomegalovirus exposure and HLA in healthy donors. As for the study in general: In an earlier analysis, 90 million to 130 million unique TCR beta sequences were found from about 179 million T cells.

The V gene end was trimmed by 2 bases and the J gene end by 6 bases; junction bases not matched to a gene: 6. The CDR3 sequence is 15 residues long. Germline V CDR1 and CDR2: ENHRY, SYGVKD. Vbeta (60) and Jbeta (13) primers were used in the PCR. Profiling relied on immunoSEQ multiplex PCR, and the TCRdb table lists in-frame clones only, not all of them. The table lists around 150,000 clones, more than 70% of them singletons. This receptor was identified in a man aged 45-65 years in good health and CMV-seropositive. Input material: PBMCs. The gene calls are TRBV10-3 and TRBJ2-7; 11 bases are a match to TRBD2. CDR3 sequence: CAISEELAGAAEQYF. Here the CDR3 DNA reads TGTGCCATCAGTGAGGAACTAGCGGGAGCGGCCGAGCAGTACTTC.